The next 18 T cell receptor beta chains were all read from a single sample in a study of cytomegalovirus exposure and HLA in healthy donors. Primers for the PCR totalled 60 Vbeta and 13 Jbeta. The table came from immunoSEQ multiplex PCR; TCRdb's copy has only in-frame clones and leaves some out. The table records about 140,000 clones, around 81% of them present only once. Sequencing was performed on PBMCs. These receptors came from a man between 40 and 49 years old in good health and CMV-seropositive.

The genes are TRBV5-6 and TRBJ2-2, with 12 bases identical to TRBD2. The CDR3 consists of 17 residues. J lost 5 bases, V lost 5 bases, and 10 bases had no gene match. Germline CDR1 is SGHDT and CDR2 is YYEEEE. Here the CDR3 DNA reads TGTGCCAGCAGATTGACTAGCGGGGGCTTTGGGACCGGGGAGCTGTTTTTT. Translating it yields CASRLTSGGFGTGELFF.

The chain recombines TRBV19 with TRBJ1-1; D remains unclear. The CDR3 has 15 amino acids. Germline loops: CDR1 LNHDA, CDR2 SQIVND (reference sequence). V was trimmed by 4 bases and J by 7 bases, leaving 19 bases between them. The CDR3 sequence is CASSRMDSWGNEAFF. For the CDR3, the DNA is TGTGCCAGTAGTAGAATGGACTCCTGGGGAAATGAAGCTTTCTTT.

This sequence joins TRBV11-2 and TRBJ2-7, with D maybe TRBD1 (5 bases). The CDR3 length is 14 residues. Deletions cut 0 bases from V and 8 bases from J, with 14 bases between. Germline values: CDR1 SGHAT, CDR2 FQNNGV. The CDR3 DNA sequence: TGTGCCAGCAGCTTAGATGTAGCAGGGATCAAGCAGTACTTC. As protein: CASSLDVAGIKQYF.

This chain connects TRBV7-3 to TRBJ2-1, with D possibly being TRBD1 (5 bases). Germline V gene sequence: CDR1 SGHTA, CDR2 FQGTGA. The CDR3 loop spans 17 amino acids. Deletions cut 2 bases from V and 5 bases from J, with 19 bases between. The CDR3 region is CASSLGPQGLVNNEQFF. For the CDR3, the DNA is TGTGCCAGCAGCTTAGGTCCCCAGGGCCTAGTGAACAATGAGCAGTTCTTC.

The genes are TRBV7-9 and TRBJ2-7; TRBD1 aligns across 10 bases. The germline V gene encodes CDR1 SEHNR and CDR2 FQNEAQ (reference sequence). The CDR3 spans 18 residues. The ends lost 5 bases at V and 2 bases at J; junction bases unmatched: 15. The CDR3 bases are TGTGCCAGCAGCGGCACGGGACAGGGGATTGCGGAGACCTACGAGCAGTACTTC. Translation gives CASSGTGQGIAETYEQYF. Drawing the rest from reference TRBV7-9 and TRBJ2-7, the complete variable domain is DTGVSQNPRHKITKRGQNVTFRCDPISEHNRLYWYRQTLGQGPEFLTYFQNEAQLEKSRLLSDRFSAERPKGSFSTLEIQRTEQGDSAMYLCASSGTGQGIAETYEQYFGPGTRLTVT.

The chain is built from TRBV7-6 and TRBJ2-1, with D maybe TRBD1 (5 bases). V was trimmed by 0 bases and J by 4 bases, leaving 16 bases between them. The germline gives CDR1 SGHVS, CDR2 FNYEAQ. The CDR3 loop spans 17 amino acids. The CDR3 is CASSLALTGQHYNEQFF. The CDR3 DNA reads as TGTGCCAGCAGCTTAGCGCTAACAGGCCAGCATTACAATGAGCAGTTCTTC.

This rearrangement joins TRBV10-3 to TRBJ2-5, with 12 nucleotides matching TRBD2. Germline V gives CDR1 ENHRY, CDR2 SYGVKD. This CDR3 has 16 residues. The V and J ends lost 6 bases and 1 base, in that order; junction bases with no gene match: 6. The CDR3 loop is CAIREGLAGTQETQYF. The CDR3 DNA follows: TGTGCCATCAGGGAAGGACTAGCGGGGACCCAAGAGACCCAGTACTTC.

V is TRBV10-2 and J is TRBJ2-3; D gene ambiguous. The CDR3 contains 15 residues. CDR1 and CDR2 (germline): WSHSY, SAAADI. The V gene lost 0 bases and the J gene lost 2 bases, with 9 bases spanning the gap. The CDR3 bases are TGCGCCAGCAGTGAGTCGAGTGAGGCCACAGATACGCAGTATTTT. Protein product: CASSESSEATDTQYF.

This clone was seen once. J is TRBJ2-7 and V is TRBV6-5, with 8 nucleotides matching TRBD1. This CDR3 has 13 amino acids. Germline V gene lookup returns CDR1 MNHEY and CDR2 SVGAGI. Unmatched junction bases numbered 4, after V lost 6 bases and J lost 3 bases. The DNA of the CDR3 is TGTGCCAGCAGCTCGACAGGGGTCTACGAGCAGTACTTC. The encoded protein is CASSSTGVYEQYF.

The gene calls are TRBV9 and TRBJ1-2, with D perhaps matching TRBD1 (5 bases). Per the germline V gene, CDR1 is SGDLS and CDR2 is YYNGEE. The V gene lost 6 bases and the J gene lost 0 bases, with 9 bases spanning the gap. CDR3 length: 13 amino acids. The CDR3 DNA reads as TGTGCCAGCACCAAGGGGACTAACTATGGCTACACCTTC. Translated, it gives CASTKGTNYGYTF.

V and J are TRBV6-5 and TRBJ1-6; the D gene is possibly TRBD1 (5 bases). Germline V gene sequence: CDR1 MNHEY, CDR2 SVGAGI. The CDR3 covers 12 residues. The V end was cut by 6 bases, the J end by 10 bases, with 10 bases between. The CDR3 reads CASSLYRSPLHF. For the CDR3, the DNA is TGTGCCAGCAGCCTTTACAGGTCACCCCTCCACTTT.

This rearrangement joins TRBV4-2 to TRBJ1-5; 7 nucleotides agree with TRBD1. Germline V CDR1 and CDR2: LGHNA, YNFKEQ. This CDR3 is 14 amino acids long. The J segment lost 4 bases and the V segment lost 3 bases, leaving 3 bases of the junction unmatched. CDR3 DNA: TGTGCCAGCAGCCACTCAGGGGGTAATCAGCCCCAGCATTTT. This codes for CASSHSGGNQPQHF.

The table lists this clone with a count of one. This chain connects TRBV27 to TRBJ1-1; D is possibly TRBD1 (5 bases). The V and J ends lost 5 bases and 4 bases respectively, with 11 bases between them. Germline V gene lookup returns CDR1 MNHEY and CDR2 SMNVEV (reference sequence). The CDR3 is 13 residues long. CDR3 amino acids: CASSTGRITEAFF. The CDR3 coding sequence is TGTGCCAGCAGTACAGGCAGAATCACTGAAGCTTTCTTT.

There are a few counts of this clone. The rearrangement joins TRBV28 to TRBJ1-1; TRBD1 agrees at 7 bases. The J segment lost 11 bases and the V segment lost 4 bases, leaving 7 bases of the junction unmatched. Per germline, CDR1 MDHEN and CDR2 SYDVKM. The CDR3 consists of 12 residues. CDR3 sequence reads: CASSSDRVEAFF. DNA of the CDR3: TGTGCCAGCAGTTCCGACAGGGTTGAGGCTTTCTTT.

The V gene is TRBV4-3, the J gene TRBJ2-1; 11 bases align to TRBD2. The CDR3 loop spans 15 amino acids. Germline V gives CDR1 LGHNA, CDR2 YSLEER. Trimming at V came to 4 bases and at J to 4 bases, leaving 3 bases not matched to a gene. The DNA of the CDR3 is TGCGCCAGCAGCCGCGGGACTAGCGGATACAATGAGCAGTTCTTC. As protein: CASSRGTSGYNEQFF.

V and J are TRBV16 and TRBJ1-1; D is unclear. Germline CDR1 is KGHSY and CDR2 is FQNENV. This CDR3 has 14 amino acids. V lost 4 bases and J lost 4, with 13 bases in between. The CDR3 nucleotides read TGTGCCAGCAGCCTATCGGAGGCTTTCACTGAAGCTTTCTTT. This encodes CASSLSEAFTEAFF.

The gene calls are TRBV6-5 and TRBJ2-2, with TRBD1 matching 7 bases. Germline CDR1 reads MNHEY; CDR2 reads SVGAGI. Trimming cost V 6 bases and J 5 bases; bases outside gene matches: 9. This CDR3 spans 15 amino acids. The CDR3 spells CASSRGTDGTGELFF. DNA for the CDR3: TGTGCCAGCAGCCGAGGGACAGATGGGACCGGGGAGCTGTTTTTT.

V gene TRBV5-4 combines with J gene TRBJ2-1, with 7 nucleotides matching TRBD2. The CDR3 extends over 13 amino acids. The junction had 4 bases not matched to a gene; V was cut back by 4 bases and J by 6 bases. Germline lookup yields CDR1 SGHNT and CDR2 YYREEE (reference sequence). The CDR3 sequence is CASSGLVVNEQFF. The CDR3 region has the DNA TGTGCCAGCAGCGGACTAGTTGTCAATGAGCAGTTCTTC.